One TCR beta chain is described in this entry. Antigen unknown. The sample belongs to a study of human T cells and chemical hapten exposure. From germline, CDR1 is WSHSY and CDR2 SAAADI. The CDR3 extends over 14 amino acids. The germline V and J ends were trimmed by 0 bases and 6 bases, with 9 bases remaining between them. The time point: pre-sensitization, week 0. Described treatment: therapeutic diphenylcyclopropenone sensitization with weekly scalp DPC. TCRdb reprocessed the RACE reads via MiXCR and lists one record per CDR3 protein. The sample lists tens of thousands of distinct CDR3 sequences, roughly a tenth occurring once. Study results and caveats: Sensitization with DPC brought no change to TCRs above 1 in 1000 in frequency.

Sample: whole blood, taken in connection with sensitization to the hapten diphenylcyclopropenone (DPC). The J gene is TRBJ1-5, the V gene TRBV10-2; D gene uncertain. The receptor was derived from a woman aged 40 to 55 with alopecia areata. Some clones in this sample may be carry-over from other donors' samples. The CDR3 region is CASSESMLTQPQHF. Here the CDR3 DNA reads TGCGCCAGCAGTGAGTCCATGTTAACTCAGCCCCAGCATTTT.